A single sample is the source of the 25 T cell receptor beta chains below, sequenced in a study of cytomegalovirus exposure and HLA in healthy donors. A multiplex PCR was run with 60 Vbeta primers and 13 Jbeta primers. Clones were sequenced by immunoSEQ multiplex PCR, and TCRdb holds only the in-frame ones, with some missing. The sample includes under 40,000 clones. The sequenced sample was PBMCs. Receptor source: a female donor in good health and CMV-seronegative.

The gene calls are TRBV7-9 and TRBJ1-2; tentatively, D is TRBD1 (5 bases). The CDR3 is 14 amino acids. CDR1 is SEHNR, CDR2 FQNEAQ, per germline (reference sequence). V was trimmed by 5 bases and J by 3 bases, leaving 13 bases between them. CDR3 nucleotide sequence: TGTGCCAGCAGCCCCCCCGGGGGACACTATGGCTACACCTTC. This sequence encodes CASSPPGGHYGYTF.

The rearrangement joins TRBV5-1 to TRBJ2-1; 8 bases match TRBD1. The CDR3 is 15 amino acids. The germline CDR1 and CDR2 sequences are SGHRS and YFSETQ. The V gene end was trimmed by 5 bases and the J gene end by 4 bases; junction bases not matched to a gene: 8. In DNA form, the CDR3 reads TGCGCCAGCAGACCCGGGACAGGAGATTACAATGAGCAGTTCTTC. It translates to CASRPGTGDYNEQFF.

The chain joins TRBV10-3 to TRBJ2-5; 7 bases line up with TRBD1. V gave up 6 bases and J gave up 4 bases; unmatched junction bases: 14. Germline V gene data show CDR1 as ENHRY and CDR2 as SYGVKD. This CDR3 spans 16 amino acids. The CDR3 here is CAISPNPTGAGETQYF. For the CDR3, the DNA is TGTGCCATCAGCCCAAACCCCACAGGGGCGGGAGAGACCCAGTACTTC.

The rearrangement links TRBV2 to TRBJ2-7; possible D gene TRBD2, 6 bases. The CDR3 loop spans 15 amino acids. The germline V gene encodes CDR1 SNHLY and CDR2 FYNNEI. Trimming removed 3 bases at V and 7 bases at J, with 19 bases between. The CDR3 DNA reads TGTGCCAGCAGTGATCGGGACTTTGGGCTGAGGGAGCAGTACTTC. It codes for CASSDRDFGLREQYF.

This chain connects TRBV18 to TRBJ1-1; D is possibly TRBD1 (5 bases). V was cut by 4 bases and J by 1 base, with 10 bases left in between. The CDR3 has 14 amino acids. Germline CDR1 and CDR2: KGHSH and LQKENI. The CDR3 region is CASSRWQGNTEAFF. The CDR3 DNA reads as TGTGCCAGCTCACGTTGGCAGGGGAACACTGAAGCTTTCTTT.

V and J are TRBV5-1 and TRBJ1-3, with 7 positions matching TRBD1. The CDR3 is 17 amino acids. V trimming: 1 base; J trimming: 1 base; junction bases outside the gene matches: 8. The germline gives CDR1 SGHRS, CDR2 YFSETQ. CDR3 DNA: TGCGCCAGCAGCTTGTGGGACAGTCGCACTTCTGGAAACACCATATATTTT. This encodes CASSLWDSRTSGNTIYF.

The CDR3 nucleotides are TGCAGCGCACCCCTGGGGGCCACAGGGATCAATGAGCAGTTCTTC. Translation gives CSAPLGATGINEQFF. The chain uses TRBV29-1 and TRBJ2-1; a weak D match, TRBD1 (6 bases). The V gene's germline CDR1 is SQVTM and CDR2 ANQGSEA. The length of the CDR3 is 15 residues. V was clipped by 7 bases and J by 6 bases, with 22 bases between them.

The rearrangement uses TRBV4-2 and TRBJ1-1; TRBD1 is a possible D gene (5 bases). The CDR3 totals 16 residues. From germline, CDR1 is LGHNA and CDR2 YNFKEQ. V gave up 3 bases and J gave up 4 bases, with 18 bases separating them. CDR3 nucleotide sequence: TGTGCCAGCAGCCACTTGGGGAGGGACGAAGGCACTGAAGCTTTCTTT. This translates into CASSHLGRDEGTEAFF.

This chain connects TRBV13 to TRBJ2-2; TRBD2 might be the D (5 bases). V gave up 0 bases and J gave up 6 bases, with 11 bases separating them. Per the germline V gene, CDR1 is PRHDT and CDR2 is FYEKMQ (reference sequence). The length of the CDR3 is 15 residues. The CDR3 protein is CASSLGTTFPGELFF. CDR3 coding DNA: TGTGCCAGCAGCTTAGGGACTACTTTCCCCGGGGAGCTGTTTTTT.

The V call is TRBV10-3, the J call TRBJ1-5; the D gene is possibly TRBD1 (6 bases). Germline CDR1 reads ENHRY; CDR2 reads SYGVKD. The CDR3 runs 15 residues. V was pared by 2 bases and J by 2 bases, with 10 bases between. This CDR3 is CAISENRVGNQPQHF. CDR3 nucleotides: TGTGCCATCAGTGAGAACAGGGTAGGCAATCAGCCCCAGCATTTT.

The rearrangement uses TRBV28 and TRBJ1-2; TRBD1 matches at 8 bases. Looked up from germline, CDR1 is MDHEN and CDR2 is SYDVKM. This CDR3 is built from 13 residues. After removal of 10 bases from V and 8 bases from J, the junction contained 12 bases not matched to a gene. CDR3 residues: CATIQGQEYGYTF. The CDR3 DNA is TGTGCCACCATCCAGGGACAGGAGTACGGCTACACCTTC.

The chain is built from TRBV5-6 and TRBJ1-1; tentatively, D is TRBD1 (6 bases). The CDR3 sequence is 13 residues long. V dropped 5 bases and J dropped 5 bases, with 13 bases sitting between them. CDR1 and CDR2 (germline): SGHDT, YYEEEE. The CDR3 region has the DNA TGTGCCAGCAGTTACAAACAGGGAACTGAAGCTTTCTTT. Translating gives CASSYKQGTEAFF.

The chain has TRBV18 and TRBJ2-5; D might be TRBD2 (5 bases). This CDR3 is 15 amino acids long. The germline V gene has CDR1 KGHSH and CDR2 LQKENI. The ends were cut back, 3 bases at V and 5 bases at J, with 16 bases in the middle. DNA of the CDR3: TGTGCCAGCTCACCCGGAGGACCGCCGGGGGAGACCCAGTACTTC. Its translation: CASSPGGPPGETQYF. The whole variable domain, remainder taken from reference TRBV18 and TRBJ2-5, is NAGVMQNPRHLVRRRGQEARLRCSPMKGHSHVYWYRQLPEEGLKFMVYLQKENIIDESGMPKERFSAEFPKEGPSILRIQQVVRGDSAAYFCASSPGGPPGETQYFGPGTRLLVL.

The genes are TRBV7-2 and TRBJ1-5; 9 bases agree with TRBD1. The length of the CDR3 is 18 residues. Trimming cost V 0 bases and J 6 bases; bases outside gene matches: 12. Germline assignment: CDR1 SGHTA and CDR2 FQGNSA. In DNA, the CDR3 is TGTGCCAGCAGCTTAGCAGGGCGCACAGGGGGCGGGGGTCAGCCCCAGCATTTT. It codes for CASSLAGRTGGGGQPQHF.

The chain uses TRBV2 and TRBJ1-4, with D tentatively TRBD1 (5 bases). Trimming removed 7 bases at V and 4 bases at J, with 10 bases between. Germline V gives CDR1 SNHLY, CDR2 FYNNEI. The CDR3 runs 13 residues. The CDR3 DNA follows: TGTGCCAGCAACCAGGGTCGTAATGAAAAACTGTTTTTT. Its translation: CASNQGRNEKLFF.

V gene TRBV30 combines with J gene TRBJ2-3; 9 bases agree with TRBD1. The trim removed 4 bases at V and 4 bases at J, leaving 9 bases unmatched. Germline V gene lookup returns CDR1 GTSNPN and CDR2 SVGIG (reference sequence). The CDR3 contains 15 residues. CDR3 sequence reads: CAWTIGTGMADTQYF. The DNA for the CDR3 is TGTGCCTGGACTATCGGGACAGGGATGGCAGATACGCAGTATTTT.

The chain recombines TRBV2 with TRBJ1-1; no clear D gene. The germline gives CDR1 SNHLY, CDR2 FYNNEI. This CDR3 has 15 amino acids. V gave up 5 bases and J gave up 1 base, with 14 bases separating them. The CDR3 DNA reads TGTGCCAGCAGTCCACCGCTAGTAGGGAACACTGAAGCTTTCTTT. Translation gives CASSPPLVGNTEAFF.

CDR3 residues: CASSGTSGGTDTQYF. The CDR3 DNA reads TGTGCCAGCAGTGGGACTAGCGGGGGCACAGATACGCAGTATTTT. The rearrangement joins TRBV6-4 to TRBJ2-3, with 12 bases that match TRBD2. The trim removed 4 bases at V and 1 base at J, leaving 0 bases unmatched. Germline V CDR1 and CDR2: MRHNA, SNTAGT. The CDR3 has 15 amino acids.

The V gene is TRBV7-3, the J gene TRBJ2-1; 8 bases are a match to TRBD2. Losses at the gene ends were 1 base for V and 3 bases for J; bases not matched to a gene: 5. CDR1 and CDR2 from the germline V gene are SGHTA and FQGTGA. This CDR3 is 16 amino acids long. CDR3 coding DNA: TGTGCCAGCAGCTTAATTGGTAGCGGGGTCTACAATGAGCAGTTCTTC. Translation gives CASSLIGSGVYNEQFF.

V gene TRBV5-1 combines with J gene TRBJ2-5; D remains unclear. Trimming shortened V by 5 bases and J by 5 bases, and 10 bases separated the two germline ends. The CDR3 length is 12 residues. Germline CDR1 and CDR2: SGHRS and YFSETQ. For the CDR3, the DNA is TGCGCCAGCAGGTTCTCGTCTGAGACCCAGTACTTC. It codes for CASRFSSETQYF.

The genes are TRBV5-6 and TRBJ2-3, with D possibly TRBD1 on 5 matching bases. CDR1 is SGHDT, CDR2 YYEEEE, per germline. The CDR3 extends over 14 amino acids. V lost 4 bases and J 6 bases, leaving 15 bases between the germline ends. Written as DNA, the CDR3 is TGTGCCAGCAGCCCTTGGACACTCACGGATACGCAGTATTTT. Translated: CASSPWTLTDTQYF. The full variable domain, rest sourced from reference TRBV5-6 and TRBJ2-3, is DAGVTQSPTHLIKTRGQQVTLRCSPKSGHDTVSWYQQALGQGPQFIFQYYEEEERQRGNFPDRFSGHQFPNYSSELNVNALLLGDSALYLCASSPWTLTDTQYFGPGTRLTVL.

The chain employs TRBV6-5 and TRBJ2-7; D perhaps matches TRBD2 (5 bases). This CDR3 comprises 12 residues. The germline V and J ends were trimmed by 2 bases and 4 bases, with 6 bases remaining between them. Germline V gene sequence: CDR1 MNHEY, CDR2 SVGAGI. The CDR3 spells CASSYTGYEQYF. The CDR3 nucleotides read TGTGCCAGCAGTTACACGGGGTACGAGCAGTACTTC.

V is TRBV13 and J is TRBJ1-4; the match to TRBD1 covers 7 bases. The CDR3 runs 18 residues. V lost 4 bases and J lost 0; bases outside the gene matches: 11. Germline V lookup: CDR1 PRHDT, CDR2 FYEKMQ (reference sequence). CDR3 in DNA: TGTGCCAGCAGCTCTAGGGGGCTTGTGCCAGCAACTAATGAAAAACTGTTTTTT. This sequence encodes CASSSRGLVPATNEKLFF.

The rearrangement links TRBV7-2 to TRBJ1-5; 9 nucleotides align to TRBD1. V lost 1 base and J lost 7; bases outside the gene matches: 8. CDR3 length equals 16 residues. The germline gives CDR1 SGHTA, CDR2 FQGNSA. The CDR3 protein is CASSLGADRGRQPQHF. The CDR3 DNA reads as TGTGCCAGCAGCTTAGGGGCGGACAGGGGCAGGCAGCCCCAGCATTTT.

The chain couples TRBV6-5 to TRBJ2-7; 12 positions agree with TRBD1. Germline V lookup: CDR1 MNHEY, CDR2 SVGAGI. The CDR3 sequence is 15 residues long. Trimming removed 5 bases from V and 4 bases from J; junction bases left unmatched: 6. DNA for the CDR3: TGTGCCAGCAGTACCCCGGGACAGGGGGCGTACGAGCAGTACTTC. This gives the protein CASSTPGQGAYEQYF.